This entry concerns a single T cell receptor (beta chain). The protocol was immunoSEQ multiplex PCR, while the TCRdb copy is restricted to in-frame clones and leaves out a portion. The sample carries approximately 160,000 clones, over 75% recorded once. The sample is drawn from a study of cytotoxic CD8 clonotypes in ibrutinib-treated CLL. The CDR3 runs to 14 residues. Sequenced here: PBMCs, sampled at disease progression, from a patient treated with ibrutinib. This sequence originates from a human donor with chronic lymphocytic leukemia. The gene calls are TRBV21-1 and TRBJ2-7; the table's TRBD2 call for D was not verified on the DNA. TRBV21-1 is listed as a pseudogene. This CDR3 reads CASSKDTGTTRQYF. CDR3 DNA: TGTGCCAGCAGCAAAGACACCGGGACTACGAGGCAGTACTTC.